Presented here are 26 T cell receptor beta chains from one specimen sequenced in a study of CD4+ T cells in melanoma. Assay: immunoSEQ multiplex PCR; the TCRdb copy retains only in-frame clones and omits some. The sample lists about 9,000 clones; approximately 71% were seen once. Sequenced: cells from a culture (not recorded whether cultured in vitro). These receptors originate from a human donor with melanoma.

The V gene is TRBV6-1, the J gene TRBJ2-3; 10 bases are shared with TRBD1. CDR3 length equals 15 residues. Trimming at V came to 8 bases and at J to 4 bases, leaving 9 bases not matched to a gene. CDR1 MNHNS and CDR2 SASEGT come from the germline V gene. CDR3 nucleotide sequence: TGTGCCAGCGTCCGACAGGGGGCAGGGGCAGATACGCAGTATTTT. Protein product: CASVRQGAGADTQYF.

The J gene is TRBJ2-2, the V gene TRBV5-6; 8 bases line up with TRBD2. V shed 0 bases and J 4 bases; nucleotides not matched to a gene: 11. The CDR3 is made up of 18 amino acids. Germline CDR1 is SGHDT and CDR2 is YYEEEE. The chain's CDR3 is CASSLVFRQAGGTGELFF. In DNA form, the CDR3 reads TGTGCCAGCAGCTTGGTGTTTCGGCAGGCGGGGGGCACCGGGGAGCTGTTTTTT.

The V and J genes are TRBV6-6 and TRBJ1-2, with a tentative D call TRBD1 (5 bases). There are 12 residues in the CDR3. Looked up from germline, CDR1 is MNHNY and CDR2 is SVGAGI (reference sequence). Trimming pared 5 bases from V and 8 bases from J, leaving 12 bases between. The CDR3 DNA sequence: TGTGCCAGCAGTAGCAGGCGGGGGGGCTACACCTTC. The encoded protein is CASSSRRGGYTF.

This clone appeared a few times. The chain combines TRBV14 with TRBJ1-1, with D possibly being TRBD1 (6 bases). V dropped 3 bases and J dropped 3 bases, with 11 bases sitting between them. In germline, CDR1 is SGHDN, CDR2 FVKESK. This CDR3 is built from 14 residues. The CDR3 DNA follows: TGTGCCAGCAGCCACCACAGGGTACACACTGAAGCTTTCTTT. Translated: CASSHHRVHTEAFF. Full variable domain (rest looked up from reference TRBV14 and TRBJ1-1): EAGVTQFPSHSVIEKGQTVTLRCDPISGHDNLYWYRRVMGKEIKFLLHFVKESKQDESGMPNNRFLAERTGGTYSTLKVQPAELEDSGVYFCASSHHRVHTEAFFGQGTRLTVV.

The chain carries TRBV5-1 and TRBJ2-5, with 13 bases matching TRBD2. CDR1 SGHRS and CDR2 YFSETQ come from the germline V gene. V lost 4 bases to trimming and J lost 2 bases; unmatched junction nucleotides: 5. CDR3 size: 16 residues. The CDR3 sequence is CASSMGLAGRQETQYF. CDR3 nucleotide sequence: TGCGCCAGCAGCATGGGACTAGCGGGGCGACAAGAGACCCAGTACTTC.

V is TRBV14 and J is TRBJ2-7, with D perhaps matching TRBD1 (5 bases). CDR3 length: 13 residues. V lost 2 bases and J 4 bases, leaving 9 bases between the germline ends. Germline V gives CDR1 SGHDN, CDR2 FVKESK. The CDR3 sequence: CASSQNQGYEQYF. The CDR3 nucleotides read TGTGCCAGCAGCCAAAACCAGGGATACGAGCAGTACTTC.

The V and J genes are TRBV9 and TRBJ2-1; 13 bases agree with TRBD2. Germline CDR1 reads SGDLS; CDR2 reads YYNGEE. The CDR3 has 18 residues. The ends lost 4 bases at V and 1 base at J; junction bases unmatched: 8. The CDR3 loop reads CASSRTSGGARSYNEQFF. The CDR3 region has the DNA TGTGCCAGCAGCCGAACTAGCGGGGGGGCTCGGTCCTACAATGAGCAGTTCTTC.

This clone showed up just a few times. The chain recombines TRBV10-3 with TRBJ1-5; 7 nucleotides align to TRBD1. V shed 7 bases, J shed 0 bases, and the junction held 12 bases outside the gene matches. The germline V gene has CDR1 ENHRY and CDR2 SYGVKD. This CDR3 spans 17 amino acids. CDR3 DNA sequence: TGTGCCATCACCTACAGGGACAGACAATATAGCAATCAGCCCCAGCATTTT. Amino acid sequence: CAITYRDRQYSNQPQHF.

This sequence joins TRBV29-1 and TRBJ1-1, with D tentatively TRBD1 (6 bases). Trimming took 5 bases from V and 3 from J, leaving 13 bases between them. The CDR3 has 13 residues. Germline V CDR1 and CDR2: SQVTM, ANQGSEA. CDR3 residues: CSVPRGGYTEAFF. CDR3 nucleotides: TGCAGCGTTCCGAGGGGGGGGTACACTGAAGCTTTCTTT.

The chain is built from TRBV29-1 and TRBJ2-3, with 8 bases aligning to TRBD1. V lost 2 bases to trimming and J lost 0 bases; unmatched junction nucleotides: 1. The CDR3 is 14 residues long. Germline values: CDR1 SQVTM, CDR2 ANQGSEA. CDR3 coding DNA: TGCAGCGTTGAAAGACAGGGGAGCACAGATACGCAGTATTTT. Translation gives CSVERQGSTDTQYF.

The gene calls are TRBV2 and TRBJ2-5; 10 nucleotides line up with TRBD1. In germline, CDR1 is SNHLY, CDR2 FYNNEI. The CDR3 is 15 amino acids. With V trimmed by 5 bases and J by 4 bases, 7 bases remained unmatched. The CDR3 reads CASSRDRGGGETQYF. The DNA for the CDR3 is TGTGCCAGCAGTCGGGACAGGGGAGGGGGAGAGACCCAGTACTTC.

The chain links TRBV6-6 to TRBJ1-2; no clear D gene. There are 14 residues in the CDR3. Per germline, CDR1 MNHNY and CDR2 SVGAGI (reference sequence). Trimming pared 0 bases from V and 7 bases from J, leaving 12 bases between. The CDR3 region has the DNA TGTGCCAGCAGTTACTCGAGCTTCAAGGTTGGCTACACCTTC. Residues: CASSYSSFKVGYTF.

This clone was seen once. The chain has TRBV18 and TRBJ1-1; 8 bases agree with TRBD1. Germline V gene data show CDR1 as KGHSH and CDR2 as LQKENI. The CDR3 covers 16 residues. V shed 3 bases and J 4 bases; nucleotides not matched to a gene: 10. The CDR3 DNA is TGTGCCAGCTCACCGATCAGGGGGCATGGGTCCACTGAAGCTTTCTTT. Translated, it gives CASSPIRGHGSTEAFF.

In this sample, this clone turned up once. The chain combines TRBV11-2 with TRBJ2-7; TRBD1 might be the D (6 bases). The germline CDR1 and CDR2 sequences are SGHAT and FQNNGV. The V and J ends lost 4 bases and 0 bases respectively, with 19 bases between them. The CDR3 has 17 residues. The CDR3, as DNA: TGTGCCAGCAGCTCGAGGGGGACCAAAAGGAGCTCCTACGAGCAGTACTTC. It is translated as CASSSRGTKRSSYEQYF.

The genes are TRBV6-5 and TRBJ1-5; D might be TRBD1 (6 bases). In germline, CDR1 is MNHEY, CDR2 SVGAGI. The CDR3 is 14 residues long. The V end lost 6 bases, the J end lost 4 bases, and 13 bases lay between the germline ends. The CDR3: CASRDRQDNQPQHF. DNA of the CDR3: TGTGCCAGCAGGGACCGACAGGATAATCAGCCCCAGCATTTT.

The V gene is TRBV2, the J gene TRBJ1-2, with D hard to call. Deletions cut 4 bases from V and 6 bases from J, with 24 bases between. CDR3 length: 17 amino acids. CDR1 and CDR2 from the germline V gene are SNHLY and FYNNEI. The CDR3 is CASSAFSLLGQLNGYTF. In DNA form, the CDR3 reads TGTGCCAGCAGTGCCTTCTCTCTTTTAGGTCAGCTAAATGGCTACACCTTC.

The DNA of the CDR3 is TGTGCCAGCAGCTTAACGTTACAAGAGACCCAGTACTTC. As protein: CASSLTLQETQYF. The gene calls are TRBV7-3 and TRBJ2-5; D unresolved. The CDR3 extends over 13 amino acids. V shed 0 bases and J shed 2 bases, with 4 bases lying between them. Germline CDR1 is SGHTA and CDR2 is FQGTGA.

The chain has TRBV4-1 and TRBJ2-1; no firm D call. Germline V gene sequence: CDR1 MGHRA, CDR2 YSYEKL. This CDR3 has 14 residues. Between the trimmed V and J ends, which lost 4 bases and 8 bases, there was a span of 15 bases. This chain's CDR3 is CASSRLGFHDEQFF. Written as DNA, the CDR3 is TGCGCCAGCAGCCGGTTGGGTTTTCACGATGAGCAGTTCTTC.

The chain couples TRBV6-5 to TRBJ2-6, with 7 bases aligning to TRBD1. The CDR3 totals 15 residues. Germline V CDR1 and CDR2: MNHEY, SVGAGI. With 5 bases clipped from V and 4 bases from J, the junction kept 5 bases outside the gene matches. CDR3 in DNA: TGTGCCAGCAGTAAAGACAGGGCAGGGGCCAACGTCCTGACTTTC. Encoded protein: CASSKDRAGANVLTF.

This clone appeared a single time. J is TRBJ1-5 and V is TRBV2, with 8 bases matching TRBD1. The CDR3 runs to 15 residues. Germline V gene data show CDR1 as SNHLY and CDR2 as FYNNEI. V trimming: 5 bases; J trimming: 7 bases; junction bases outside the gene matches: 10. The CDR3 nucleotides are TGTGCCAGCAGTAGGAGGACAGGGTTAAGGCAGCCCCAGCATTTT. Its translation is CASSRRTGLRQPQHF.

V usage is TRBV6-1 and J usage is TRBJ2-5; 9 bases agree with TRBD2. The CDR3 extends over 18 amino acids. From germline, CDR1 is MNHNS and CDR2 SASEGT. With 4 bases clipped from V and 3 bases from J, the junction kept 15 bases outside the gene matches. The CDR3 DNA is TGTGCCAGCAGTGCACTCGCGGGGGGGGTAGGCCTCAAAGAGACCCAGTACTTC. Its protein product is CASSALAGGVGLKETQYF.

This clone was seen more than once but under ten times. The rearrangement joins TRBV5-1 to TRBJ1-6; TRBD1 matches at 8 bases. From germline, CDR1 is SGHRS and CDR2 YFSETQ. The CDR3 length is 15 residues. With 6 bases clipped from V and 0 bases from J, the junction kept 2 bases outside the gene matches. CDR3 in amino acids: CASTGGSSYNSPLHF. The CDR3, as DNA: TGCGCCAGCACAGGGGGCAGCTCCTATAATTCACCCCTCCACTTT.

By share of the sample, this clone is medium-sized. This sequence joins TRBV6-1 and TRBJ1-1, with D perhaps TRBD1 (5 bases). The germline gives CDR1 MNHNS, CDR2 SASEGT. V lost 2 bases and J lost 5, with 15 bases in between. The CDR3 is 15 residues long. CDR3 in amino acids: CASSENLRGGTEAFF. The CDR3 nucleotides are TGTGCCAGCAGTGAAAACCTTAGGGGAGGAACTGAAGCTTTCTTT.

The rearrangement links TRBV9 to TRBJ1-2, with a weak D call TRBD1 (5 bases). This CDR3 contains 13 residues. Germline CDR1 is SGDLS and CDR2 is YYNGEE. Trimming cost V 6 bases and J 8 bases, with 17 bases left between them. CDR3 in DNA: TGTGCCAGCACGCACCTCCGGGGGGGAGGCTACACCTTC. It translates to CASTHLRGGGYTF.

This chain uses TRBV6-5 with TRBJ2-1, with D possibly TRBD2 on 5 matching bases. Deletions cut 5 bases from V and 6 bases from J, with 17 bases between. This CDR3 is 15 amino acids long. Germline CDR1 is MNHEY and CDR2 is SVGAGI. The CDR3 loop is CASSTHRSGSNEQFF. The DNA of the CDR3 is TGTGCCAGCAGTACACACAGATCGGGGAGCAATGAGCAGTTCTTC.

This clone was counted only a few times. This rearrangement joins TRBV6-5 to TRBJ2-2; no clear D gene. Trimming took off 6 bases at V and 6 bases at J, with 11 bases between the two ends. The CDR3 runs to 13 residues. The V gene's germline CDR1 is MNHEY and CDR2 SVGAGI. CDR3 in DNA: TGTGCCAGCAGACGCGACTCGGCCGGGGAGCTGTTTTTT. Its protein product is CASRRDSAGELFF.